This T cell receptor (beta chain) stems from a study of blood T cell repertoires in COVID-19. Overall study: Donors in the United States, Italy and Spain gave samples during acute or convalescent COVID-19. Sample material is recorded as cDNA or gDNA derived from T cells, B-cell-depleted T cells, or PBMCs.

In the authors' workflow: From reference gene primer amplification, estimates of nucleated cell counts were derived. Data came from immunoSEQ multiplex PCR; TCRdb stores just in-frame clones and leaves some out. V, J and clone size derive from that table, while D and trimming were established from the DNA sequence. Among 150,000 or so clones listed, more than 70% were seen once. V shed 5 bases and J 2 bases; nucleotides not matched to a gene: 6. This CDR3 is built from 16 residues. Germline CDR1 reads LNHNV; CDR2 reads YYDKDF (reference sequence). The receptor's source is a woman aged 60-75 years with acute or convalescent COVID-19. The chain has TRBV15 and TRBJ2-3, with TRBD2 matching over 11 bases. The specimen was peripheral blood. In nucleotides, the CDR3 is TGTGCCACCAGCGGGCCGGGACTAGCGGACACAGATACGCAGTATTTT. As protein: CATSGPGLADTDTQYF.